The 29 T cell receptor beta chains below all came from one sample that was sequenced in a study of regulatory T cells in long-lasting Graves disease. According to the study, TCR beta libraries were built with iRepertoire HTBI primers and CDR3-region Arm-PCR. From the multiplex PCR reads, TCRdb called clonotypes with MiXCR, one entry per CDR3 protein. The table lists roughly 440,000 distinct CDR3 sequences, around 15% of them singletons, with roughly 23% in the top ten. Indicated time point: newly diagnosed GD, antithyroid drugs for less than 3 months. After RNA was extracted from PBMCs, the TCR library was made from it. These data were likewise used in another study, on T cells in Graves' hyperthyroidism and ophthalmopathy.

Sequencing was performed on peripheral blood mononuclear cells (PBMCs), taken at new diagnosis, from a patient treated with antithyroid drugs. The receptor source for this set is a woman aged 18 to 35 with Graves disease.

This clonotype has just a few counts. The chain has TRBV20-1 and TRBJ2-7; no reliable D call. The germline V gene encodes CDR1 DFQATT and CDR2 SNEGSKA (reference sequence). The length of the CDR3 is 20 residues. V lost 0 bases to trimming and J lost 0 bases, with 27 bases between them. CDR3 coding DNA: TGCAGTGCTAGAGATATATCCCCCCGCCTTTCGGCAGGCGCCTCCTACGAGCAGTACTTC. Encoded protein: CSARDISPRLSAGASYEQYF.

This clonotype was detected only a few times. CDR3 nucleotides: TGTGCCAGCAGCCAAGAACAGGGTCAGTGGAATGAGCAGTTCTTC. It codes for CASSQEQGQWNEQFF. The gene calls are TRBV14 and TRBJ2-1; perhaps TRBD1 as D (6 bases). Germline lookup yields CDR1 SGHDN and CDR2 FVKESK. Deletions cut 0 bases from V and 7 bases from J, with 13 bases between. The CDR3 extends over 15 amino acids.

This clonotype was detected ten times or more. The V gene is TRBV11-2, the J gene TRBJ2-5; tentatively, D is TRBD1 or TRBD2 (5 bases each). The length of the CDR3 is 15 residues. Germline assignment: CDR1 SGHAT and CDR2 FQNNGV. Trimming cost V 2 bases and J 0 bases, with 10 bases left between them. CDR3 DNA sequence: TGTGCCAGCAGCTTAAAGGGGACGCACCAAGAGACCCAGTACTTC. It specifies CASSLKGTHQETQYF.

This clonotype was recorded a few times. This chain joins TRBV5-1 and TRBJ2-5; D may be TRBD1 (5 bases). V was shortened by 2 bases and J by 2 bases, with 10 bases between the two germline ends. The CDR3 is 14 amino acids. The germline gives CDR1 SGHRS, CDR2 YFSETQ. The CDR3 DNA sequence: TGCGCCAGCAGCTTAGACAGCCAGCAAGAGACCCAGTACTTC. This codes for CASSLDSQQETQYF.

CDR3 amino acids: CASLQGAPNTEAFF. CDR3 coding DNA: TGTGCCAGTCTCCAGGGGGCTCCTAACACTGAAGCTTTCTTT. The genes are TRBV28 and TRBJ1-1; 8 bases are shared with TRBD1. Losses at the gene ends were 9 bases for V and 2 bases for J; bases not matched to a gene: 8. CDR3 length: 14 amino acids. Per germline, CDR1 MDHEN and CDR2 SYDVKM.

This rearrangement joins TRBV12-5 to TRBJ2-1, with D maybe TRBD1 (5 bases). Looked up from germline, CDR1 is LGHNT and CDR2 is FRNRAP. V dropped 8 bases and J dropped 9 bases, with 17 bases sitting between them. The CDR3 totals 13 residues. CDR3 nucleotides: TGTGCTAGTTCTTGGGGCTATATAAGTGAGCAGTTCTTC. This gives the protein CASSWGYISEQFF.

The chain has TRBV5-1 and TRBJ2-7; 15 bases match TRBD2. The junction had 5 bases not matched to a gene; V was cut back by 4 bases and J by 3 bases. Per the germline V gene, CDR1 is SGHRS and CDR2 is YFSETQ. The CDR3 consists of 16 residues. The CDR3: CASSRGLAGGGYEQYF. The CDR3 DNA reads TGCGCCAGCAGCAGGGGACTAGCGGGAGGAGGCTACGAGCAGTACTTC.

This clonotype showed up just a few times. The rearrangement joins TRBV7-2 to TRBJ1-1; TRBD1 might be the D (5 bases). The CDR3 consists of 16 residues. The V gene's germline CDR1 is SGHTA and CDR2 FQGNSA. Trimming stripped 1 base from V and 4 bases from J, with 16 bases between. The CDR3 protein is CASSLDRVAGGTEAFF. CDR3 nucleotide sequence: TGTGCCAGCAGCTTAGATAGGGTTGCGGGGGGCACTGAAGCTTTCTTT.

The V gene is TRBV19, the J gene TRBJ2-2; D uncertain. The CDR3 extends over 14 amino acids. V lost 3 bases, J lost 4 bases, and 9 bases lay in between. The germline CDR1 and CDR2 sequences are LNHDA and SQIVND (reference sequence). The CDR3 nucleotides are TGTGCCAGTAGTATTGAGCGTCGCACCGGGGAGCTGTTTTTT. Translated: CASSIERRTGELFF.

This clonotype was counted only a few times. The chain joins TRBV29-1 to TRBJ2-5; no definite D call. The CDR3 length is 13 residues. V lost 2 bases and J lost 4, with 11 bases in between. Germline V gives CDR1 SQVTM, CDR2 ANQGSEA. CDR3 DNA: TGCAGCGTTGAATTGGTTGTAGGAGAGACCCAGTACTTC. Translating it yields CSVELVVGETQYF.

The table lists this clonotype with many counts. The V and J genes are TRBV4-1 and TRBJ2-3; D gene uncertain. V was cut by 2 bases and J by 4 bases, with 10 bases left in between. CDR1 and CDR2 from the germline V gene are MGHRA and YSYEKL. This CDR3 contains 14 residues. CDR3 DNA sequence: TGCGCCAGCAGCCAACAGGATGGGGCAGATACGCAGTATTTT. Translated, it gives CASSQQDGADTQYF.

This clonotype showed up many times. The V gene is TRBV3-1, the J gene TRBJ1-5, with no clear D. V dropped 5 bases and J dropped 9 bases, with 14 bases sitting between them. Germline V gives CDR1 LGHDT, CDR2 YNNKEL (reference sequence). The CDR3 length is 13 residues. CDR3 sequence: CASSTDETSPQHF. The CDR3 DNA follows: TGTGCCAGCAGCACGGACGAGACCTCGCCCCAGCATTTT.

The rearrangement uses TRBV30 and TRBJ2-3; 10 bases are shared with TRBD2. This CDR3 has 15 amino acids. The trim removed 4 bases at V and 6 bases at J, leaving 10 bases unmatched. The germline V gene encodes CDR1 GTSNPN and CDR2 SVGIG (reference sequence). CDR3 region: CAWIPSGTSVDTQYF. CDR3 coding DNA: TGTGCCTGGATTCCTTCCGGGACTAGCGTGGATACGCAGTATTTT.

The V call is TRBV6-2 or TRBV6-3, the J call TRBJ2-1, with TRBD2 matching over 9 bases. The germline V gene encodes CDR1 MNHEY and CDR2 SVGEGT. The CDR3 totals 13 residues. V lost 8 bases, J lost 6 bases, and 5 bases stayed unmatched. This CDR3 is CASGLASSNEQFF. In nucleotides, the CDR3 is TGTGCCAGCGGACTAGCGTCAAGCAATGAGCAGTTCTTC.

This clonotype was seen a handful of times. The CDR3 coding sequence is TGTGCCAGCAGCGGAGTTCCGTATACTGAAGCTTTCTTT. It yields the protein CASSGVPYTEAFF. The V call is TRBV7-2, the J call TRBJ1-1, with unresolved D. CDR1 is SGHTA, CDR2 FQGNSA, per germline. The length of the CDR3 is 13 residues. The V end was cut by 5 bases, the J end by 5 bases, with 12 bases between.

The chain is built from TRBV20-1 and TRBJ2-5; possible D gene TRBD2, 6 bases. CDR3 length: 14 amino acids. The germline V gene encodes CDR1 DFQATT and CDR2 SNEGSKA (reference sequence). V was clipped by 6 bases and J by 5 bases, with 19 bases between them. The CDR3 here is CSAEGWQTPETQYF. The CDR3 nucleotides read TGCAGTGCGGAGGGATGGCAGACCCCCGAGACCCAGTACTTC.

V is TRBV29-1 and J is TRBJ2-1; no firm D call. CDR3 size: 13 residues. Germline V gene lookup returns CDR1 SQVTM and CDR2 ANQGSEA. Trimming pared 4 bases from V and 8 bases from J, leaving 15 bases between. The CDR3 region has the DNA TGCAGCGTTGGACTCTTAGGCGTAGATGAGCAGTTCTTC. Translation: CSVGLLGVDEQFF.

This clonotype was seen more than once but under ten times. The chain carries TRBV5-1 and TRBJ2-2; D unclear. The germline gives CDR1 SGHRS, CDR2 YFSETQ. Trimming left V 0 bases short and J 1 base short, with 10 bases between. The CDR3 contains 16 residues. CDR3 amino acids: CASSLGNLRNTGELFF. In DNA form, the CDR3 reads TGCGCCAGCAGCTTGGGAAATCTCCGGAACACCGGGGAGCTGTTTTTT. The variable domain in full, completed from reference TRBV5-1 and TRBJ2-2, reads KAGVTQTPRYLIKTRGQQVTLSCSPISGHRSVSWYQQTPGQGLQFLFEYFSETQRNKGNFPGRFSGRQFSNSRSEMNVSTLELGDSALYLCASSLGNLRNTGELFFGEGSRLTVL.

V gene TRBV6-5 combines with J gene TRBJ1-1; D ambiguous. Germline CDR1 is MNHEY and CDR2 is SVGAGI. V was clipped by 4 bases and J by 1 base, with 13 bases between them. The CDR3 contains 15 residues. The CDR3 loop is CASSFAEQKNTEAFF. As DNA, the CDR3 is TGTGCCAGCAGTTTCGCAGAACAAAAGAACACTGAAGCTTTCTTT.

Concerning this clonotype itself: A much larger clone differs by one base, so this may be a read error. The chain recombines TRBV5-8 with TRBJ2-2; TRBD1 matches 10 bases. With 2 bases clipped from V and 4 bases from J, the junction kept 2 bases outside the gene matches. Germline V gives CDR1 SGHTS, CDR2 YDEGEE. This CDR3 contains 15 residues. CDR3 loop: CASSFWTGGTGELFF. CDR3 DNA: TGTGCCAGCAGCTTCTGGACAGGGGGCACCGGGGAGCTGTTTTTT.

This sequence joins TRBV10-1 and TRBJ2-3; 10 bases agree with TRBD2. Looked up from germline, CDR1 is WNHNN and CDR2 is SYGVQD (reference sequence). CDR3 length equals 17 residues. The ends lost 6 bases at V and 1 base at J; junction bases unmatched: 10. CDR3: CASSPGTSVLGTDTQYF. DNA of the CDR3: TGCGCCAGCAGCCCCGGGACTAGCGTGCTGGGCACAGATACGCAGTATTTT.

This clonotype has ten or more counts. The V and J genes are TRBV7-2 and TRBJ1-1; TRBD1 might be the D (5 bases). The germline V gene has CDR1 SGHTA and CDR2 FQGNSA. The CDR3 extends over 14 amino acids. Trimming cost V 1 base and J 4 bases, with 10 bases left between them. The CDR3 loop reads CASSLVQGGTEAFF. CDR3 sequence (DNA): TGTGCCAGCAGCTTAGTCCAGGGCGGCACTGAAGCTTTCTTT.

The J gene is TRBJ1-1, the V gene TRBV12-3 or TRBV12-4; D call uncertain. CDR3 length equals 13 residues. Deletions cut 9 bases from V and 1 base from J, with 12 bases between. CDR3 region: CASVSVGNTEAFF. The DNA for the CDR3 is TGTGCCAGTGTGAGTGTTGGGAACACTGAAGCTTTCTTT.

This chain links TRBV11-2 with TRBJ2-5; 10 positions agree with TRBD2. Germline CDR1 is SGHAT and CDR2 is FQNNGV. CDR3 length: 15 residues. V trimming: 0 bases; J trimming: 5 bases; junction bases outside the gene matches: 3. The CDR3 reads CASSLDLAGEETQYF. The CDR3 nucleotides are TGTGCCAGCAGCTTAGACCTAGCGGGAGAGGAGACCCAGTACTTC.

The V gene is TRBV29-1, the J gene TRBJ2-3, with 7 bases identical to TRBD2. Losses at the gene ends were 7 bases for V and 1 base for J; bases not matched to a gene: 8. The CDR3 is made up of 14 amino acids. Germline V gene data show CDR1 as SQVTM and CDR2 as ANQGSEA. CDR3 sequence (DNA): TGCAGCGGGAATAGGGCGGGAGGCACAGATACGCAGTATTTT. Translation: CSGNRAGGTDTQYF.

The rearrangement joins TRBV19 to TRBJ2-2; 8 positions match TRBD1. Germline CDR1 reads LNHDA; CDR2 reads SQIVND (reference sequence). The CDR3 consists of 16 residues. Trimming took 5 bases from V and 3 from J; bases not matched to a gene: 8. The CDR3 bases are TGTGCCAGTAGTGACGACAGGGGCTGGTACACCGGGGAGCTGTTTTTT. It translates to CASSDDRGWYTGELFF. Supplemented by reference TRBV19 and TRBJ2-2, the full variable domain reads DGGITQSPKYLFRKEGQNVTLSCEQNLNHDAMYWYRQDPGQGLRLIYYSQIVNDFQKGDIAEGYSVSREKKESFPLTVTSAQKNPTAFYLCASSDDRGWYTGELFFGEGSRLTVL.

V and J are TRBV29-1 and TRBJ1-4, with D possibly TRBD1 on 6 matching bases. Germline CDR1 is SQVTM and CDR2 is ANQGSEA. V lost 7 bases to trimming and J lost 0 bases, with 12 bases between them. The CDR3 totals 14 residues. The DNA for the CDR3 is TGCAGCGGGAGAGCAGGGGCAACTAATGAAAAACTGTTTTTT. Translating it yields CSGRAGATNEKLFF.

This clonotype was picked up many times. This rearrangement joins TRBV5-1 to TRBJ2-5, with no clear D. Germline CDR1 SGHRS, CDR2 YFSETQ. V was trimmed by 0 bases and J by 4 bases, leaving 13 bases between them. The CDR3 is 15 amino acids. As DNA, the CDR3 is TGCGCCAGCAGCTTGGACGGCCCTTTCCCAGAGACCCAGTACTTC. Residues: CASSLDGPFPETQYF.

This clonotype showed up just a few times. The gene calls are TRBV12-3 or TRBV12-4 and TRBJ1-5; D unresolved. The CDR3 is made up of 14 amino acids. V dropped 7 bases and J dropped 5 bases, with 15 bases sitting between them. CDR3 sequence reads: CASTSHHLYQPQHF. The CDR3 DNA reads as TGTGCCAGCACTTCACACCACCTTTATCAGCCCCAGCATTTT.